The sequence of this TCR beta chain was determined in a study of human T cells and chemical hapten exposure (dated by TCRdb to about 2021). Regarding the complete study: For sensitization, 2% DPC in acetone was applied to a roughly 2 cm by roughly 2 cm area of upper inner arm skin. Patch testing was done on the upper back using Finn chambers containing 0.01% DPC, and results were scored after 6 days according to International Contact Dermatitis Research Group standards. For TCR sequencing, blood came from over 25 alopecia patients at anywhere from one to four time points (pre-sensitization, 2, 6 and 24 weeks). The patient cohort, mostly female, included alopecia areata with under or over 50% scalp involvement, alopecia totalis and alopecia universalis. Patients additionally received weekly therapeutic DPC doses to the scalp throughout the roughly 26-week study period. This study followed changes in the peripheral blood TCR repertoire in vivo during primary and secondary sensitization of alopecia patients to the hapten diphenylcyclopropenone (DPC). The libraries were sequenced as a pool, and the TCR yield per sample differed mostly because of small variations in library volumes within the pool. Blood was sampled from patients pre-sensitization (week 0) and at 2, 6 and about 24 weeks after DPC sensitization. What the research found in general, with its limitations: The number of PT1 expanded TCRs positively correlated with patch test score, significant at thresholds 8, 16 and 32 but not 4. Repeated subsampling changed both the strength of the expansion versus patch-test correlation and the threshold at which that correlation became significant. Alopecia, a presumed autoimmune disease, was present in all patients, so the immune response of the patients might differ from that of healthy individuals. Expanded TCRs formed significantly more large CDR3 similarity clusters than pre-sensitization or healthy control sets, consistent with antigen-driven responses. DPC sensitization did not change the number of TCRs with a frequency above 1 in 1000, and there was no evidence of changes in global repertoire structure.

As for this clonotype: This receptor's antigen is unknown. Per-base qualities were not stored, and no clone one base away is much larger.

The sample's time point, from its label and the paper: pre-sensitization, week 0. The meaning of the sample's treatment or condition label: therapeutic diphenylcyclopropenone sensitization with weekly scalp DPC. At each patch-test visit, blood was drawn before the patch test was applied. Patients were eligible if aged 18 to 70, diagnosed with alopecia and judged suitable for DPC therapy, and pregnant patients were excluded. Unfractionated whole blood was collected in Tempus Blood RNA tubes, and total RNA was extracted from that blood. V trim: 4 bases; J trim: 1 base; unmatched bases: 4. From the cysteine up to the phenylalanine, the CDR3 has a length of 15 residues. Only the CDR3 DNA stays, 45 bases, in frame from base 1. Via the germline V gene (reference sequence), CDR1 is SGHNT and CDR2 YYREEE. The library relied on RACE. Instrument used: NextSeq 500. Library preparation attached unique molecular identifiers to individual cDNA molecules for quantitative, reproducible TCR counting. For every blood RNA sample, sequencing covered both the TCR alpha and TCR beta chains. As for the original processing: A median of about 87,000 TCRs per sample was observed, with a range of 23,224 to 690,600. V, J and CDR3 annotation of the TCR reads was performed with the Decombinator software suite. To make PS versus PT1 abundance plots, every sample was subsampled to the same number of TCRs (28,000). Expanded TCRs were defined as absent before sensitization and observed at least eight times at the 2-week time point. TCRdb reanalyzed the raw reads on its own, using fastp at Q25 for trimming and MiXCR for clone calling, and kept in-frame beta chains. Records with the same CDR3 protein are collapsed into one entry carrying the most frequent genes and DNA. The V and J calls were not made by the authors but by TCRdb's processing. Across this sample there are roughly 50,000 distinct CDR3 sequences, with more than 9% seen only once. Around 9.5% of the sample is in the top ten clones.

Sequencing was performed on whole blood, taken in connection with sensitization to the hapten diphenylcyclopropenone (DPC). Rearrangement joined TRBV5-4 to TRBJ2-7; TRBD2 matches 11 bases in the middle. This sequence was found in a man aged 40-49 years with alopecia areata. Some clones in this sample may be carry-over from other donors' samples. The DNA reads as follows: TGTGCCAGCAGCACCAGACTAGCGGGGTCCTACGAGCAGTACTTC. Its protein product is CASSTRLAGSYEQYF.